Many counts were recorded for the clone carrying this T cell receptor beta chain. TCRdb re-clonotyped the PCR reads via MiXCR. The table has roughly 10,000 clones, less than 25% seen once. Each patient went into thyroid surgery without having received any treatment. This sample stems from a study of metastatic and nonmetastatic thyroid tumors. The germline V gene encodes CDR1 SGDLS and CDR2 YYNGEE. The CDR3 consists of 16 residues. The ends were cut back, 4 bases at V and 4 bases at J, with 19 bases in the middle. What was sequenced was adjacent normal tissue. The source is a female donor with papillary thyroid cancer or a benign thyroid nodule (not recorded which). Some clones in this sample may be carry-over from other donors' samples. The V gene is TRBV9, the J gene TRBJ2-3, with D possibly TRBD2 on 5 matching bases. For the CDR3, the DNA is TGTGCCAGCAGCTCCCGACCGGACTCCGGCTCAGATACGCAGTATTTT. Its translation: CASSSRPDSGSDTQYF. Full variable domain (remainder filled in from reference TRBV9 and TRBJ2-3): DSGVTQTPKHLITATGQRVTLRCSPRSGDLSVYWYQQSLDQGLQFLIQYYNGEERAKGNILERFSAQQFPDLHSELNLSSLELGDSALYFCASSSRPDSGSDTQYFGPGTRLTVL.